Shown below are 32 T cell receptor beta chains from a single sample sequenced in a study of blood T cell repertoires in COVID-19. Method: immunoSEQ multiplex PCR; TCRdb's copy keeps in-frame clones and lacks some. The table has more than 250,000 clones, roughly 87% seen once. Sequenced material: PBMCs or T cells enriched from blood (not recorded which). These receptors all come from a woman between 25 and 40 years old who had recovered from COVID-19.

This clone turned up a few times. The chain is built from TRBV7-3 and TRBJ2-3, with 11 bases fitting TRBD1. Unmatched junction bases numbered 0, after V lost 3 bases and J lost 4 bases. CDR1 is SGHTA, CDR2 FQGTGA, per germline. The CDR3 contains 14 residues. CDR3 coding DNA: TGTGCCAGCAGCTTGGGACAGGGGGCAGATACGCAGTATTTT. The encoded protein is CASSLGQGADTQYF.

The chain joins TRBV9 to TRBJ2-5; a possible D gene is TRBD2 (7 bases). The CDR3 length is 14 residues. V was shortened by 6 bases and J by 5 bases, with 17 bases between the two germline ends. The germline V gene encodes CDR1 SGDLS and CDR2 YYNGEE. CDR3 sequence reads: CASNEGGGQETQYF. DNA for the CDR3: TGTGCCAGCAACGAGGGAGGGGGTCAGGAGACCCAGTACTTC.

The CDR3 nucleotides are TGTGCCAGTAGTCCCAAGAACCTTACAGGGTACACCTTCTATTCGGGCAATTCACCCCTCCACTTT. This translates into CASSPKNLTGYTFYSGNSPLHF. The chain is built from TRBV19 and TRBJ1-6; the D gene is possibly TRBD1 (6 bases). From germline, CDR1 is LNHDA and CDR2 SQIVND (reference sequence). This CDR3 comprises 22 residues. The V end lost 5 bases, the J end lost 7 bases, and 36 bases lay between the germline ends. Filled out from reference TRBV19 and TRBJ1-6, the complete variable domain reads DGGITQSPKYLFRKEGQNVTLSCEQNLNHDAMYWYRQDPGQGLRLIYYSQIVNDFQKGDIAEGYSVSREKKESFPLTVTSAQKNPTAFYLCASSPKNLTGYTFYSGNSPLHFGNGTRLTVT.

This chain uses TRBV2 with TRBJ2-3; perhaps TRBD2 as D (5 bases). The CDR3 has 18 amino acids. Germline V gene lookup returns CDR1 SNHLY and CDR2 FYNNEI. Trimming stripped 0 bases from V and 2 bases from J, with 18 bases between. The CDR3 bases are TGTGCCAGCAGTGAAGCGCGGGCTACCCGCCCCTCCACAGATACGCAGTATTTT. This sequence encodes CASSEARATRPSTDTQYF.

J is TRBJ2-7 and V is TRBV5-1, with 10 bases aligning to TRBD2. Germline assignment: CDR1 SGHRS and CDR2 YFSETQ. V was pared by 0 bases and J by 2 bases, with 2 bases of the junction left unmatched. The CDR3 is made up of 15 amino acids. The DNA for the CDR3 is TGCGCCAGCAGCTTGGGAGCGGGGGGGCCCTACGAGCAGTACTTC. Amino acids: CASSLGAGGPYEQYF.

The CDR3, as DNA: TGTGCCAGCAGCTTGTCGGTAGGGGACCAAGAGACCCAGTACTTC. Translating it yields CASSLSVGDQETQYF. The chain employs TRBV5-6 and TRBJ2-5, with D perhaps matching TRBD1 (5 bases). V lost 1 base and J lost 0, with 10 bases in between. CDR1 and CDR2 (germline): SGHDT, YYEEEE. The CDR3 spans 15 residues.

Only a few counts were recorded for this clone. The chain combines TRBV28 with TRBJ1-2; unclear D gene. CDR1 and CDR2 (germline): MDHEN, SYDVKM. The CDR3 covers 15 residues. Deletions cut 5 bases from V and 8 bases from J, with 21 bases between. Here the CDR3 reads CASSPGGPRFRGYTF. The DNA for the CDR3 is TGTGCCAGCAGTCCTGGCGGGCCCCGATTCAGAGGCTACACCTTC.

This chain connects TRBV7-2 to TRBJ1-4, with 10 bases matching TRBD1. In germline, CDR1 is SGHTA, CDR2 FQGNSA. With 5 bases clipped from V and 3 bases from J, the junction kept 6 bases outside the gene matches. The CDR3 sequence is 16 residues long. In nucleotides, the CDR3 is TGTGCCAGCAGCGGGACAGGGGTGTTGGCTAATGAAAAACTGTTTTTT. Translation gives CASSGTGVLANEKLFF.

This chain connects TRBV29-1 to TRBJ1-4, with D unresolved. V lost 1 base and J 3 bases, leaving 12 bases between the germline ends. This CDR3 contains 15 residues. CDR1 and CDR2 (germline): SQVTM, ANQGSEA. CDR3 region: CSVEGWGGPNEKLFF. DNA of the CDR3: TGCAGCGTTGAAGGCTGGGGAGGACCTAATGAAAAACTGTTTTTT.

This clone was observed a single time. The chain is built from TRBV7-9 and TRBJ2-5; unclear D gene. Per the germline V gene, CDR1 is SEHNR and CDR2 is FQNEAQ (reference sequence). Trimming shortened V by 5 bases and J by 4 bases, and 11 bases separated the two germline ends. CDR3 length equals 13 residues. CDR3: CASSPLPGETQYF. As DNA, the CDR3 is TGTGCCAGCAGCCCGTTGCCCGGAGAGACCCAGTACTTC.

CDR3 loop: CASSEGQVGNQPQHF. The CDR3 bases are TGTGCCAGCAGTGAAGGGCAGGTCGGCAATCAGCCCCAGCATTTT. The chain is built from TRBV6-1 and TRBJ1-5; D call uncertain. Germline CDR1 is MNHNS and CDR2 is SASEGT. V lost 1 base to trimming and J lost 2 bases, with 9 bases between them. The length of the CDR3 is 15 residues.

This clone came up a few times. The V and J genes are TRBV5-1 and TRBJ2-3; possible D gene TRBD2, 5 bases. Germline loops: CDR1 SGHRS, CDR2 YFSETQ. The CDR3 consists of 15 residues. V was trimmed by 1 base and J by 3 bases, leaving 12 bases between them. CDR3 DNA: TGCGCCAGCAGCTTGCGGGGAGTGTTAACAGATACGCAGTATTTT. Amino acids: CASSLRGVLTDTQYF.

Comment on this clone: Compared with germline, one end of the junction differs, possibly owing to a read error. The chain links TRBV6-2 or TRBV6-3 to TRBJ1-1, with 7 bases lining up with TRBD1. CDR3 length equals 16 residues. Germline V lookup: CDR1 MNHEY, CDR2 SVGEGT. The CDR3 loop reads CASSYSTGARDTEAFF. CDR3 nucleotide sequence: TGTGCCAGCAGCTACTCAACAGGGGCTCGGGACACTGAAGCTTTCTTT.

V is TRBV2 and J is TRBJ1-4; D might be TRBD1 (5 bases). This CDR3 is built from 16 residues. Germline V gene lookup returns CDR1 SNHLY and CDR2 FYNNEI. V lost 1 base and J lost 3, with 12 bases in between. The CDR3 DNA sequence: TGTGCCAGCAGTGAAGACTACAGGTCATCTAATGAAAAACTGTTTTTT. Encoded protein: CASSEDYRSSNEKLFF.

This clone has only a few counts. This chain links TRBV4-1 with TRBJ1-1; possibly TRBD1 for D (5 bases). Trimming pared 6 bases from V and 4 bases from J, leaving 15 bases between. The CDR3 is 14 amino acids. The germline V gene has CDR1 MGHRA and CDR2 YSYEKL. This chain's CDR3 is CASSLDRATTEAFF. CDR3 DNA sequence: TGCGCCAGCAGTCTCGACAGAGCCACCACTGAAGCTTTCTTT.

This clone has a count of ten or more. This CDR3 is also generated by other DNA sequences in the sample. The chain combines TRBV9 with TRBJ2-5; 16 bases align to TRBD2. V lost 2 bases and J lost 5; bases outside the gene matches: 3. Germline loops: CDR1 SGDLS, CDR2 YYNGEE. This CDR3 contains 16 residues. CDR3 region: CASSVGTSGGAETQYF. CDR3 DNA: TGTGCCAGCAGCGTCGGGACTAGCGGGGGGGCGGAGACCCAGTACTTC. The full variable domain, rest sourced from reference TRBV9 and TRBJ2-5, is DSGVTQTPKHLITATGQRVTLRCSPRSGDLSVYWYQQSLDQGLQFLIQYYNGEERAKGNILERFSAQQFPDLHSELNLSSLELGDSALYFCASSVGTSGGAETQYFGPGTRLLVL.

This chain uses TRBV7-8 with TRBJ1-5; D is perhaps TRBD1 (6 bases). Germline loops: CDR1 SGHVS, CDR2 FQNEAQ. V was cut by 5 bases and J by 0 bases, with 20 bases left in between. The CDR3 is made up of 18 amino acids. This chain's CDR3 is CASSPQGRGRYSNQPQHF. In nucleotides, the CDR3 is TGTGCCAGCAGCCCCCAGGGGAGGGGGAGATATAGCAATCAGCCCCAGCATTTT.

This sequence joins TRBV2 and TRBJ1-2; D unclear. The germline V gene encodes CDR1 SNHLY and CDR2 FYNNEI. V was pared by 2 bases and J by 6 bases, with 13 bases between. This CDR3 has 14 residues. CDR3 bases: TGTGCCAGCAGTGAATCGCTCAGAAAGAATGGCTACACCTTC. Its translation is CASSESLRKNGYTF.

The chain joins TRBV5-6 to TRBJ1-5; no definite D call. The CDR3 runs 16 residues. V lost 0 bases, J lost 6 bases, and 16 bases lay in between. CDR1 SGHDT and CDR2 YYEEEE come from the germline V gene. CDR3 bases: TGTGCCAGCAGCTTGGGGGCTGACAACCCTCGTCAGCCCCAGCATTTT. Translated, it gives CASSLGADNPRQPQHF.

The V and J genes are TRBV3-1 (or the pseudogene TRBV3-2) and TRBJ1-2; 7 bases fit TRBD1. V gave up 5 bases and J gave up 4 bases; unmatched junction bases: 7. The CDR3 has 14 amino acids. Germline-derived CDR1 and CDR2 are LGHDT and YNNKEL (reference sequence). The DNA for the CDR3 is TGTGCCAGCAGCGAATCGGGACAGCTCTATGGCTACACCTTC. It encodes CASSESGQLYGYTF.

The J gene is TRBJ1-5, the V gene TRBV12-3 or TRBV12-4; 8 nucleotides align to TRBD1. The CDR3 is made up of 13 amino acids. V dropped 6 bases and J dropped 6; count of bases not matched to a gene: 4. The CDR3 spells CASRAGGGQPQHF. The DNA for the CDR3 is TGTGCCAGCAGAGCAGGGGGCGGTCAGCCCCAGCATTTT.

The V gene is TRBV30, the J gene TRBJ1-1; tentatively, D is TRBD1 (5 bases). The length of the CDR3 is 13 residues. V gave up 5 bases and J gave up 7 bases, with 17 bases separating them. Germline V gene lookup returns CDR1 GTSNPN and CDR2 SVGIG (reference sequence). CDR3 amino acids: CAWGDSIRGEAFF. CDR3 in DNA: TGTGCCTGGGGGGACTCAATTCGGGGTGAAGCTTTCTTT.

The CDR3 DNA is TGTGCCAGCAGTTTCGACAGACATAATTCACCCCTCCACTTT. It codes for CASSFDRHNSPLHF. V is TRBV2 and J is TRBJ1-6; D perhaps matches TRBD1 (5 bases). V was clipped by 5 bases and J by 5 bases, with 10 bases between them. The CDR3 is made up of 14 amino acids. CDR1 SNHLY and CDR2 FYNNEI come from the germline V gene. Full variable domain (rest looked up from reference TRBV2 and TRBJ1-6): EPEVTQTPSHQVTQMGQEVILRCVPISNHLYFYWYRQILGQKVEFLVSFYNNEISEKSEIFDDQFSVERPDGSNFTLKIRSTKLEDSAMYFCASSFDRHNSPLHFGNGTRLTVT.

V gene TRBV9 combines with J gene TRBJ1-6; TRBD1 matches at 12 bases. CDR1 and CDR2 (germline): SGDLS, YYNGEE. V lost 3 bases and J lost 9; bases outside the gene matches: 4. The CDR3 covers 15 residues. The CDR3 region is CASSEGQGALSPLHF. DNA of the CDR3: TGTGCCAGCAGCGAGGGACAGGGGGCGCTTTCACCCCTCCACTTT.

The chain recombines TRBV18 with TRBJ1-2, with 8 bases matching TRBD1. The V gene end was trimmed by 4 bases and the J gene end by 2 bases; junction bases not matched to a gene: 0. CDR3 length: 13 amino acids. Germline V gene data show CDR1 as KGHSH and CDR2 as LQKENI. CDR3 nucleotides: TGTGCCAGCTCACGGGACAGGAACTATGGCTACACCTTC. It is translated as CASSRDRNYGYTF.

The chain uses TRBV30 and TRBJ2-7; D may be TRBD1 (5 bases). The V gene's germline CDR1 is GTSNPN and CDR2 SVGIG (reference sequence). Trimming removed 2 bases from V and 2 bases from J, with 7 bases in between. The length of the CDR3 is 12 residues. The CDR3 DNA reads TGTGCCTGGAGTACAGGACCCTACGAGCAGTACTTC. This encodes CAWSTGPYEQYF.

V is TRBV7-2 and J is TRBJ1-1; a weak D match, TRBD1 (6 bases). V dropped 5 bases and J dropped 4 bases, with 20 bases sitting between them. Germline CDR1 and CDR2: SGHTA and FQGNSA. This CDR3 contains 16 residues. The CDR3 DNA follows: TGTGCCAGCAGCCTCTTTTTTGGGGGCCTGGGCACTGAAGCTTTCTTT. Its translation: CASSLFFGGLGTEAFF.

CDR3 residues: CASRLRGTYEQYF. In DNA, the CDR3 is TGTGCCAGCCGCCTCAGGGGGACCTACGAGCAGTACTTC. The rearrangement links TRBV6-5 to TRBJ2-7, with 7 bases fitting TRBD1. The CDR3 spans 13 residues. Losses at the gene ends were 8 bases for V and 2 bases for J; bases not matched to a gene: 6. Germline V gene lookup returns CDR1 MNHEY and CDR2 SVGAGI.

The chain links TRBV9 to TRBJ2-7; 9 nucleotides line up with TRBD2. V was clipped by 0 bases and J by 6 bases; unmatched bases: 7. The CDR3 is made up of 15 amino acids. Germline assignment: CDR1 SGDLS and CDR2 YYNGEE. The CDR3 bases are TGTGCCAGCAGCGTAGCAGCGGGGGGATTGGGCGAGCAGTACTTC. Translating it yields CASSVAAGGLGEQYF.

The CDR3 region is CASSPRVGSQSGANVLTF. CDR3 DNA: TGTGCCAGCAGCCCTAGGGTGGGGAGCCAGTCTGGGGCCAACGTCCTGACTTTC. The V gene is TRBV6-2 or TRBV6-3, the J gene TRBJ2-6; D is possibly TRBD2 (5 bases). V shed 6 bases and J shed 1 base, with 19 bases lying between them. The CDR3 has 18 amino acids. Per germline, CDR1 MNHEY and CDR2 SVGEGT.

The rearrangement links TRBV3-1 (or the pseudogene TRBV3-2) to TRBJ2-1, with 8 positions matching TRBD1. This CDR3 spans 14 amino acids. The germline CDR1 and CDR2 sequences are LGHDT and YNNKEL (reference sequence). Unmatched junction bases numbered 2, after V lost 7 bases and J lost 0 bases. DNA for the CDR3: TGTGCCAGCAAAACAGGGGGCTCCTACAATGAGCAGTTCTTC. Amino acids: CASKTGGSYNEQFF.

The chain links TRBV29-1 to TRBJ1-5; TRBD1 agrees at 9 bases. The CDR3 loop spans 14 amino acids. Germline V gene sequence: CDR1 SQVTM, CDR2 ANQGSEA. V dropped 2 bases and J dropped 11; count of bases not matched to a gene: 10. CDR3 amino acids: CSVERDREPPTQHF. The CDR3 DNA is TGCAGCGTTGAACGGGACAGGGAACCTCCCACCCAGCATTTT.